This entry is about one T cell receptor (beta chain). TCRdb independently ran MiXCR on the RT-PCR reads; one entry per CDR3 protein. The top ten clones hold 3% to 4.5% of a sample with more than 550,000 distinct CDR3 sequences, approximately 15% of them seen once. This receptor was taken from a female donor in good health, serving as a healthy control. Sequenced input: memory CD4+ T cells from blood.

CDR3 nucleotides: TGTGCCAGCAGCCAGGGGGCAGGGGAACTTCGTGAGCAGTTCTTC. Protein sequence: CASSQGAGELREQFF. The chain couples TRBV5-6 to TRBJ2-1; TRBD1 matches 8 bases. The CDR3 covers 15 residues. The V gene's germline CDR1 is SGHDT and CDR2 YYEEEE. With V trimmed by 4 bases and J by 9 bases, 12 bases remained unmatched.